This TCR beta chain was retrieved from a study of Graves' ophthalmopathy and Graves' hyperthyroidism. This clonotype was counted at least ten times. This CDR3 is built from 15 residues. The V gene end was trimmed by 1 base and the J gene end by 7 bases; junction bases not matched to a gene: 6. The germline V gene has CDR1 SGHNT and CDR2 YENEEA. For repertoire sequencing, the TCR beta CDR3 regions were amplified from RNA transcripts. The workflow started with a first-round RT-PCR run with HTBI primers and then moved on to a second-round multiplex PCR. MiXCR, run by TCRdb on the multiplex PCR reads, gives a single entry per CDR3 protein. The data contain under 60,000 distinct CDR3 sequences, under 55% of them singletons.

The sequence derives from an adult woman with Graves' ophthalmopathy. The J gene is TRBJ2-7, the V gene TRBV11-3, with 11 bases fitting TRBD2. Sequencing input: peripheral blood. The CDR3 nucleotides are TGTGCCAGCAGCTTAGGGGCACTAGCGGGAGAAGAGCAGTACTTC. Protein product: CASSLGALAGEEQYF.